Listed here are 7 T cell receptor beta chains from one sample, sequenced in a study of cytomegalovirus exposure and HLA in healthy donors. PCR was performed using 60 Vbeta and 13 Jbeta primers. Libraries were prepared by immunoSEQ multiplex PCR; TCRdb keeps only in-frame clonotypes and omits some of them. The data show roughly 180,000 clones, about 77% seen once. Sequenced input: PBMCs. The receptors derive from a man in his thirties or forties in good health and CMV-seronegative.

This clone was detected once. The chain is built from TRBV11-2 and TRBJ2-7, with 9 positions matching TRBD2. The CDR3 sequence is 15 residues long. V trimming: 5 bases; J trimming: 3 bases; junction bases outside the gene matches: 8. CDR1 and CDR2 from the germline V gene are SGHAT and FQNNGV. CDR3 sequence: CASSPRSGSYYEQYF. In nucleotides, the CDR3 is TGTGCCAGCAGCCCCCGTAGCGGGAGTTACTACGAGCAGTACTTC.

The V gene is TRBV9, the J gene TRBJ2-1; 8 bases align to TRBD2. This CDR3 region has 17 residues. V lost 0 bases, J lost 0 bases, and 5 bases stayed unmatched. Germline V CDR1 and CDR2: SGDLS, YYNGEE. The CDR3 nucleotides read TGTGCCAGCAGCGTAGCCGGCGGGGGGTCCTCCTACAATGAGCAGTTCTTC. It translates to CASSVAGGGSSYNEQFF.

The V gene is TRBV30, the J gene TRBJ2-3, with D uncertain. This CDR3 spans 13 amino acids. Trimming pared 2 bases from V and 6 bases from J, leaving 12 bases between. Germline V gene lookup returns CDR1 GTSNPN and CDR2 SVGIG (reference sequence). CDR3 in DNA: TGTGCCTGGAGTCCCACCCCCGCGGATACGCAGTATTTT. Its translation: CAWSPTPADTQYF.

V is TRBV4-2 and J is TRBJ2-5; D remains ambiguous. The J call may be incorrect, as the DNA end agrees better with TRBJ2-7. CDR3 size: 13 residues. CDR1 is LGHNA, CDR2 YNFKEQ, per germline. The CDR3 DNA is TGTGCCAGCAGCCAAGAGAAGTCCTACGAGCAGTACTTC. Its translation is CASSQEKSYEQYF.

This clone was seen only a few times. V gene TRBV7-9 combines with J gene TRBJ2-2; D is uncertain. This CDR3 comprises 15 residues. Trimming shortened V by 4 bases and J by 13 bases, and 22 bases separated the two germline ends. Per the germline V gene, CDR1 is SEHNR and CDR2 is FQNEAQ (reference sequence). The DNA of the CDR3 is TGTGCCAGCAGCTCTGCTGGAGACCTTCACGGTGTGCTGTTTTTT. This codes for CASSSAGDLHGVLFF.

This clone was picked up a small number of times. V and J are TRBV28 and TRBJ2-3; a possible D gene is TRBD1 (6 bases). CDR1 and CDR2 from the germline V gene are MDHEN and SYDVKM. The ends were cut back, 5 bases at V and 10 bases at J, with 19 bases in the middle. The CDR3 spans 14 residues. The CDR3 protein is CASSSQGQGQAQYF. The CDR3 coding sequence is TGTGCCAGCAGTAGTCAAGGCCAGGGGCAGGCGCAGTATTTT. Full variable domain (missing parts from reference TRBV28 and TRBJ2-3): DVKVTQSSRYLVKRTGEKVFLECVQDMDHENMFWYRQDPGLGLRLIYFSYDVKMKEKGDIPEGYSVSREKKERFSLILESASTNQTSMYLCASSSQGQGQAQYFGPGTRLTVL.

CDR3: CAWSKGQGRTDTQYF. In DNA form, the CDR3 reads TGTGCCTGGAGCAAGGGACAGGGCCGCACAGATACGCAGTATTTT. The chain combines TRBV30 with TRBJ2-3; TRBD1 matches at 9 bases. V gave up 3 bases and J gave up 1 base; unmatched junction bases: 5. Per the germline V gene, CDR1 is GTSNPN and CDR2 is SVGIG (reference sequence). There are 15 residues in the CDR3.